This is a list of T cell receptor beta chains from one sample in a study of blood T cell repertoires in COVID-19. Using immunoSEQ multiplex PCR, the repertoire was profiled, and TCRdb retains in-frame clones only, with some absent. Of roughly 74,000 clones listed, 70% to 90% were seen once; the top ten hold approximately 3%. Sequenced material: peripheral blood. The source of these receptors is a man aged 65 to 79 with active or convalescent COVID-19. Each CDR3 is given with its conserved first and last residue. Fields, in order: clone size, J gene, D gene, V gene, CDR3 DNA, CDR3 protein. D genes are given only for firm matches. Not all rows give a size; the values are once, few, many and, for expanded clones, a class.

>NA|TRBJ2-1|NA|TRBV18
TGTGCCAGCTCACCCCAGTATGAGCAGTTCTTC
CASSPQYEQFF
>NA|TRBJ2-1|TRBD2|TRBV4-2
TGTGCCAGCAGCGTGCGAGGATTGGGACTAGCGGGACCTGAGCAGTTCTTC
CASSVRGLGLAGPEQFF
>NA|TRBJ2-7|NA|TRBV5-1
TGCGCCAGCAGCCTGAGGGACTTTCCCGAAGAGCAGTACTTC
CASSLRDFPEEQYF
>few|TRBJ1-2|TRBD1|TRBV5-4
TGTGCCAGCAGCTTGCGGACAGGTGAGACCTATGGCTACACCTTC
CASSLRTGETYGYTF
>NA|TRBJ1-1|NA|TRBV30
TGTGCCTGGAGCAAGGACAAGAACACTGAAGCTTTCTTT
CAWSKDKNTEAFF
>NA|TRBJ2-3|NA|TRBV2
TGTGCCAGCAGTCCCGGACTTTCTCCACCAACAGATACGCAGTATTTT
CASSPGLSPPTDTQYF
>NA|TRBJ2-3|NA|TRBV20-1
TGCAGTGCTAGTGTCCCCCCCAGGGCAGATACGCAGTATTTT
CSASVPPRADTQYF
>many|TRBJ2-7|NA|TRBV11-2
TGTGCCAGCAGCTTAAATCGGGACTCCTACGAGCAGTACTTC
CASSLNRDSYEQYF
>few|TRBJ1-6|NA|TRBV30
TGTGCCTGGAGTGTAACAGCATATAATTCACCCCTCCACTTT
CAWSVTAYNSPLHF
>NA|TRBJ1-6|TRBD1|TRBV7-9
TGTGCCAGCAGCCAAACAGGGGGAAATTCACCCCTCCACTTT
CASSQTGGNSPLHF
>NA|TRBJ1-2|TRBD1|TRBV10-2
TGCGCCAGCAGAGGGACAGGAATCTCTCATGGCTACACCTTC
CASRGTGISHGYTF
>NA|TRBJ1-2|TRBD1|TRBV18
TGTGCCAGCTCACCACCGGACAGGGGAAACTATGGCTACACCTTC
CASSPPDRGNYGYTF
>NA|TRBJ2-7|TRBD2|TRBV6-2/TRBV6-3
TGTGCCAGCAGTAGACTAGCGGGGGGCTCGGGCTACGAGCAGTACTTC
CASSRLAGGSGYEQYF
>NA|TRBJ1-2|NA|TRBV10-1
TGCGCCAGCAGTGGGGAGGGGATCTACACCTTC
CASSGEGIYTF
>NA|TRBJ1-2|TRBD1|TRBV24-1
TGTGCCACCAGTGAAGGCCAGGGGGATGGCTACACCTTC
CATSEGQGDGYTF
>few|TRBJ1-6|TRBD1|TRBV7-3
TGTGCCAGCAGCTCACAGGGGGCACGGTCACCCCTCCACTTT
CASSSQGARSPLHF
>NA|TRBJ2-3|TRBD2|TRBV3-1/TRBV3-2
TGTGCCAGCAGCCAAGACTGGCGGGGGGGTGATACGCAGTATTTT
CASSQDWRGGDTQYF
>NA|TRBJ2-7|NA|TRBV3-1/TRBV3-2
TGTGCCAGCAGCCAATCCGGGGGTTACGAGCAGTACTTC
CASSQSGGYEQYF
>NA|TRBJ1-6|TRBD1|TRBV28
TGTGCCAGCAGGGCCGCGACAGGGGATCGTTCACCCCTCCACTTT
CASRAATGDRSPLHF
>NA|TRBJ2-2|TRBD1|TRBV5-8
TGTGCCAGCAGTTTCCCGACAGGGGACACGCTATCGCCCGGGGAGCTGTTTTTT
CASSFPTGDTLSPGELFF
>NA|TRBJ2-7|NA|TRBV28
TGTGCCAGCCTGCTGGGAGGAACTTCCTACGAGCAGTACTTC
CASLLGGTSYEQYF
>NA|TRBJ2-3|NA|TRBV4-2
TGTGCCAGCAGCCAAGATCTCAGGCATACGCAGTATTTT
CASSQDLRHTQYF
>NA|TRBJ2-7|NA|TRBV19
TGTGCCAGTAGTATGGGGCCAGAGCAGTACTTC
CASSMGPEQYF
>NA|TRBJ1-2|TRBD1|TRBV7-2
TGTGCCAGCAGCCCTTGGGACAGCCTTAACTATGGCTACACCTTC
CASSPWDSLNYGYTF
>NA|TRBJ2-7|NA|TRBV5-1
TGCGCCAGCAGCTTGGACGAGGCCCACGAGCAGTACTTC
CASSLDEAHEQYF
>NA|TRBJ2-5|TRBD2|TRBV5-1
TGCGCCAGCACCACGACTATGAGCGGGGGGTCGGAGACCCAGTACTTC
CASTTTMSGGSETQYF
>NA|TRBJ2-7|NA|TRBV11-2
TGTGCCAGCAGCTTAGTTCTTGGGGCAACCTACGAGCAGTACTTC
CASSLVLGATYEQYF
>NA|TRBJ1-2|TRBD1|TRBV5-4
TGTGCCAGCAGCGGTCGGACAGGGAATCCCTATGGCTACACCTTC
CASSGRTGNPYGYTF
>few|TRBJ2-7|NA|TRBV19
TGTGCCAGTAAAAGGACAGGCGGGGATTACGAGCAGTACTTC
CASKRTGGDYEQYF
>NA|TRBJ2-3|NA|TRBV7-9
TGTGCCAGCAGCACGGGAATGTCCCCCACAGATACGCAGTATTTT
CASSTGMSPTDTQYF
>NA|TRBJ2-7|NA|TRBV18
TGTGCCAGCTCACCACAAACTTCCTACGAGCAGTACTTC
CASSPQTSYEQYF
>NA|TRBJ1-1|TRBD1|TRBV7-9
TGTGCCAGCAGCTGGACAGGGAAGAACACTGAAGCTTTCTTT
CASSWTGKNTEAFF
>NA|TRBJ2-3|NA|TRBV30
TGTGCCTGGGCTGGTGGGGGCCCAGATACGCAGTATTTT
CAWAGGGPDTQYF
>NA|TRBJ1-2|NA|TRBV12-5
TGTGCTAGTGGTTTGGTACTTGGGACTGAGGCATTC
CASGLVLGTEAF
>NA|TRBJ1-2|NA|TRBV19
TGTGCCAGTAGGGAGGCCGTCTATGGCTACACCTTC
CASREAVYGYTF
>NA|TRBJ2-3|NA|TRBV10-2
TGCGCCAGCACAGGCAGGAACACAGATACGCAGTATTTT
CASTGRNTDTQYF
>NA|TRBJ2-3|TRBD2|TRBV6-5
TGTGCCAGCAGTCCCGGGACTACCACCACAGATACGCAGTATTTT
CASSPGTTTTDTQYF
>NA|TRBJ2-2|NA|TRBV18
TGTGCCAGCTCACCAAAACAGGGTAAAATCGCCGGGGAGCTGTTTTTT
CASSPKQGKIAGELFF
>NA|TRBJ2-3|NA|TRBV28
TGTGCCAGCAGTTTTGTGGGCAGGCCTGGTACGCAGTATTTT
CASSFVGRPGTQYF
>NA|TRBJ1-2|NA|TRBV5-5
TGTGCCAGCAGCTTCCTGAGTGGCTACACCTTC
CASSFLSGYTF
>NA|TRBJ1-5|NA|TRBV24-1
TGTGCCACCAGTGATCCCACCGTAGGGCTCGGGGATCAGCCCCAGCATTTT
CATSDPTVGLGDQPQHF
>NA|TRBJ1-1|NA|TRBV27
TGTGCCAGCAGCCCCCCCGGCCAGGGGCAGGTAACTGAAGCTTTCTTT
CASSPPGQGQVTEAFF
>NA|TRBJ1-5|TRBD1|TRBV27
TGTGCCAGCAGGCAGGGACAGGGCAAAAATCAGCCCCAGCATTTT
CASRQGQGKNQPQHF
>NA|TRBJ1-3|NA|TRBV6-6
TGTGCCAGCAGTTACCCTGGCCAGGGTTTAAACACCATATATTTT
CASSYPGQGLNTIYF
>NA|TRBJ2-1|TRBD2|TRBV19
TGTGCCAGTAGCATACTAGCGAGGCACAATGAGCAGTTCTTC
CASSILARHNEQFF
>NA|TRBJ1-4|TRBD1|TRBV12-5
TGTGCTAGTGGTCCGGGACAGACGCTTAATGAAAAACTGTTTTTT
CASGPGQTLNEKLFF
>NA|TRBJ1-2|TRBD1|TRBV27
TGTGCCAGCAGTTTAGACAGGGAGTATGGCTACACCTTC
CASSLDREYGYTF
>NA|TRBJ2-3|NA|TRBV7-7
TGTGCCAGCAGCTCTAACCCTAGCACAGATACGCAGTATTTT
CASSSNPSTDTQYF
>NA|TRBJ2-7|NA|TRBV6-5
TGTGCCAGCAGTTATCGGACCAACAGGGCTTCCGAGCAGTACTTC
CASSYRTNRASEQYF
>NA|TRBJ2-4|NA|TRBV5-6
TGTGCCAGCAGCCCTAGGCCCGTTCTAGCCAAAAACATTCAGTACTTC
CASSPRPVLAKNIQYF
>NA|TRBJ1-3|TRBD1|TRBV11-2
TGTGCCAGCACCCTGACAGGGGGAAACACCATATATTTT
CASTLTGGNTIYF
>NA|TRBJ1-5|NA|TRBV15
TGTGCCACCAGCAGAGGGGCAGGGATTAATCAGCCCCAGCATTTT
CATSRGAGINQPQHF
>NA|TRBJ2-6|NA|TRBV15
TGTGCCACCAGCAGAGCCGTAGGGGTGGCCTCTGGGGCCAACGTCCTGACTTTC
CATSRAVGVASGANVLTF
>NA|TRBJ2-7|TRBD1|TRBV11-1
TGTGCCAGCAGCCCTAACAGGGGTTCCTACGAGCAGTACTTC
CASSPNRGSYEQYF
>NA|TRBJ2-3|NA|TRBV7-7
TGTGCCAGCAGCTTCCCGACGGTAGCTAGCACAGATACGCAGTATTTT
CASSFPTVASTDTQYF